The 22 T cell receptor beta chains listed next were all sequenced from one sample in a study of OX40 agonist ivuxolimab in advanced cancers. Some clones are missing from TCRdb's copy, which holds only in-frame ones; the method was immunoSEQ multiplex PCR. The table shows around 75,000 clones, with roughly 80% occurring only once. Sequencing used CD4+ or CD8+ T cells sorted from blood, obtained in a trial of the OX40 agonist ivuxolimab. The receptors come from an adult with an advanced solid tumor such as melanoma, head and neck, liver or kidney cancer.

The chain uses TRBV29-1 and TRBJ2-3; D might be TRBD1 (5 bases). The length of the CDR3 is 13 residues. Between the trimmed V and J ends, which lost 3 bases and 2 bases, there was a span of 9 bases. CDR1 is SQVTM, CDR2 ANQGSEA, per germline. CDR3: CSVEWGITDTQYF. For the CDR3, the DNA is TGCAGCGTTGAGTGGGGCATCACAGATACGCAGTATTTT.

The rearrangement links TRBV10-3 to TRBJ2-3, with D possibly TRBD1 on 6 matching bases. V dropped 0 bases and J dropped 3 bases, with 10 bases sitting between them. CDR1 and CDR2 (germline): ENHRY, SYGVKD. This CDR3 spans 15 amino acids. The CDR3 DNA reads as TGTGCCATCAGTGAGTCGACAGGCCTTACAGATACGCAGTATTTT. Amino acid sequence: CAISESTGLTDTQYF.

The V gene is TRBV5-4, the J gene TRBJ2-1; D is undetermined. Trimming left V 4 bases short and J 7 bases short, with 9 bases between. The CDR3 covers 12 residues. CDR1 SGHNT and CDR2 YYREEE come from the germline V gene (reference sequence). CDR3 sequence (DNA): TGTGCCAGCAGCACCGACCGGAATGAGCAGTTCTTC. The encoded protein is CASSTDRNEQFF.

The chain carries TRBV7-8 and TRBJ2-5; no clear D. Germline V CDR1 and CDR2: SGHVS, FQNEAQ. The CDR3 sequence is 13 residues long. Trimming took 6 bases from V and 2 from J, leaving 10 bases between them. CDR3 loop: CASRPGNQETQYF. The CDR3 DNA sequence: TGTGCCAGCAGGCCAGGAAATCAAGAGACCCAGTACTTC. Using reference TRBV7-8 and TRBJ2-5 for the parts outside the CDR3, the full variable domain is GAGVSQSPRYKVAKRGQDVALRCDPISGHVSLFWYQQALGQGPEFLTYFQNEAQLDKSGLPSDRFFAERPEGSVSTLKIQRTQQEDSAVYLCASRPGNQETQYFGPGTRLLVL.

The J gene is TRBJ2-3, the V gene TRBV5-1, with D possibly TRBD2 on 7 matching bases. CDR1 is SGHRS and CDR2 is YFSETQ in the germline V gene. The V end lost 2 bases, the J end lost 1 base, and 14 bases lay between the germline ends. The CDR3 length is 16 residues. CDR3 residues: CASSFGGRAGTDTQYF. The CDR3, as DNA: TGCGCCAGCAGCTTCGGGGGGCGGGCTGGCACAGATACGCAGTATTTT.

This clone was seen a single time. The gene calls are TRBV5-1 and TRBJ2-1, with no clear D. The CDR3 loop spans 13 amino acids. The germline V gene encodes CDR1 SGHRS and CDR2 YFSETQ. V lost 5 bases and J 4 bases, leaving 10 bases between the germline ends. CDR3 nucleotides: TGCGCCAGCAGTCCCGGTAGTTACAATGAGCAGTTCTTC. It specifies CASSPGSYNEQFF.

The chain employs TRBV2 and TRBJ2-5, with D perhaps TRBD2 (6 bases). CDR1 and CDR2 from the germline V gene are SNHLY and FYNNEI. V lost 5 bases, J lost 5 bases, and 18 bases lay in between. The CDR3 totals 15 residues. Here the CDR3 DNA reads TGTGCCAGCAGTTTGCGTCGGACTATCGGTGAGACCCAGTACTTC. Amino acid sequence: CASSLRRTIGETQYF. The full variable domain, in which reference TRBV2 and TRBJ2-5 provide the parts outside the CDR3, is EPEVTQTPSHQVTQMGQEVILRCVPISNHLYFYWYRQILGQKVEFLVSFYNNEISEKSEIFDDQFSVERPDGSNFTLKIRSTKLEDSAMYFCASSLRRTIGETQYFGPGTRLLVL.

This chain connects TRBV27 to TRBJ1-5; D not resolved. Trimming took off 7 bases at V and 4 bases at J, with 20 bases between the two ends. This CDR3 contains 16 residues. The germline gives CDR1 MNHEY, CDR2 SMNVEV (reference sequence). This CDR3 is CASMSSRARSNQPQHF. The CDR3 region has the DNA TGTGCCAGCATGTCGTCAAGGGCCAGGAGTAATCAGCCCCAGCATTTT.

The chain combines TRBV5-1 with TRBJ2-3; no firm D call. The V end was cut by 2 bases, the J end by 0 bases, with 13 bases between. The CDR3 covers 16 residues. Germline CDR1 and CDR2: SGHRS and YFSETQ. CDR3 coding DNA: TGCGCCAGCAGCTTCCTGGACGGAGCTAGCACAGATACGCAGTATTTT. Translated, it gives CASSFLDGASTDTQYF. The full variable domain, its missing parts supplied by reference TRBV5-1 and TRBJ2-3, is KAGVTQTPRYLIKTRGQQVTLSCSPISGHRSVSWYQQTPGQGLQFLFEYFSETQRNKGNFPGRFSGRQFSNSRSEMNVSTLELGDSALYLCASSFLDGASTDTQYFGPGTRLTVL.

The V and J genes are TRBV7-9 and TRBJ1-4; D is perhaps TRBD1 (6 bases). Germline loops: CDR1 SEHNR, CDR2 FQNEAQ (reference sequence). This CDR3 comprises 15 residues. Trimming removed 7 bases from V and 5 bases from J, with 17 bases in between. CDR3 DNA sequence: TGTGCCAGCACCTTCGGGGGCGGGACAAATGAAAAACTGTTTTTT. This translates into CASTFGGGTNEKLFF.

The chain combines TRBV9 with TRBJ2-7; D gene uncertain. Germline CDR1 reads SGDLS; CDR2 reads YYNGEE. The CDR3 length is 13 residues. Trimming took 2 bases from V and 4 from J, leaving 10 bases between them. In DNA, the CDR3 is TGTGCCAGCAGCGTCCACGACAATTACGAGCAGTACTTC. Encoded protein: CASSVHDNYEQYF.

In this sample, this clone turned up a few times. This chain connects TRBV10-3 to TRBJ1-2, with 7 positions matching TRBD1. Trimming took 4 bases from V and 2 from J; bases not matched to a gene: 4. The CDR3 covers 14 residues. Germline V gene data show CDR1 as ENHRY and CDR2 as SYGVKD. CDR3 sequence: CAISAGGLNYGYTF. The CDR3 DNA reads as TGTGCCATCAGTGCAGGGGGACTAAACTATGGCTACACCTTC.

The J gene is TRBJ1-2, the V gene TRBV6-6, with D unclear. Germline V gene data show CDR1 as MNHNY and CDR2 as SVGAGI (reference sequence). V lost 0 bases and J lost 4, with 9 bases in between. The CDR3 covers 14 residues. CDR3 amino acids: CASSYSNPPYGYTF. In nucleotides, the CDR3 is TGTGCCAGCAGTTACTCGAACCCACCCTATGGCTACACCTTC.

CDR3 sequence reads: CASQPLGAQDYGYTF. Here the CDR3 DNA reads TGTGCCAGCCAGCCTCTAGGAGCACAGGACTATGGCTACACCTTC. The chain carries TRBV19 and TRBJ1-2; D perhaps matches TRBD1 (5 bases). The CDR3 contains 15 residues. Germline-derived CDR1 and CDR2 are LNHDA and SQIVND (reference sequence). V lost 9 bases, J lost 3 bases, and 20 bases lay in between.

This chain joins TRBV5-6 and TRBJ1-1, with D unclear. V lost 2 bases and J lost 4, with 12 bases in between. The CDR3 spans 14 residues. Germline-derived CDR1 and CDR2 are SGHDT and YYEEEE. DNA of the CDR3: TGTGCCAGCAGCTTATACAAGCGTAGCACTGAAGCTTTCTTT. Its translation: CASSLYKRSTEAFF.

The chain recombines TRBV11-2 with TRBJ2-3; 10 nucleotides align to TRBD2. Germline V CDR1 and CDR2: SGHAT, FQNNGV. V lost 2 bases and J lost 5; bases outside the gene matches: 4. The CDR3 sequence is 15 residues long. The CDR3 DNA reads TGTGCCAGCAGCTTACAGCGGGGGGGCCAAGATACGCAGTATTTT. Residues: CASSLQRGGQDTQYF.

The rearrangement joins TRBV7-9 to TRBJ2-1; 10 bases agree with TRBD2. The CDR3 length is 16 residues. V lost 1 base to trimming and J lost 8 bases; unmatched junction nucleotides: 8. From germline, CDR1 is SEHNR and CDR2 FQNEAQ (reference sequence). CDR3 nucleotide sequence: TGTGCCAGCAGCTTAGGCGGAAGCGGGGGGGCCGATGAGCAGTTCTTC. Protein: CASSLGGSGGADEQFF.

The V call is TRBV6-5, the J call TRBJ1-1; maybe TRBD1 (5 bases). V was cut by 6 bases and J by 7 bases, with 15 bases left in between. Germline V gene data show CDR1 as MNHEY and CDR2 as SVGAGI. The CDR3 consists of 13 residues. This chain's CDR3 is CASRRDPVGEAFF. The CDR3 DNA reads TGTGCCAGCAGGCGGGACCCAGTGGGTGAAGCTTTCTTT.

V usage is TRBV5-1 and J usage is TRBJ2-7; 7 nucleotides line up with TRBD1. J lost 2 bases, V lost 3 bases, and 8 bases had no gene match. Germline-derived CDR1 and CDR2 are SGHRS and YFSETQ. The CDR3 contains 15 residues. The CDR3 sequence: CASSWRTGVTYEQYF. The CDR3 nucleotides read TGCGCCAGCAGCTGGCGGACAGGAGTGACCTACGAGCAGTACTTC.

In its sample, this clone was seen a few times. CDR3 region: CASSLAHGYTF. CDR3 DNA: TGTGCCAGCAGTTTAGCCCATGGCTACACCTTC. The chain is built from TRBV28 and TRBJ1-2, with D hard to call. The CDR3 length is 11 residues. Germline loops: CDR1 MDHEN, CDR2 SYDVKM. V was trimmed by 2 bases and J by 6 bases, leaving 4 bases between them.

The chain links TRBV7-6 to TRBJ1-3, with D possibly TRBD1 on 5 matching bases. V lost 5 bases and J 7 bases, leaving 12 bases between the germline ends. CDR1 SGHVS and CDR2 FNYEAQ come from the germline V gene. There are 13 residues in the CDR3. The CDR3 spells CASSTMAGNTIYF. CDR3 sequence (DNA): TGTGCCAGCAGCACAATGGCAGGGAACACCATATATTTT.

This clone was detected a few times. This chain connects TRBV27 to TRBJ2-7, with 14 bases matching TRBD2. Germline trimming cut 7 bases from V and 2 bases from J; bases unmatched to any gene: 4. CDR3 size: 15 residues. Germline-derived CDR1 and CDR2 are MNHEY and SMNVEV (reference sequence). CDR3 in amino acids: CASTETSGGAYEQYF. The CDR3 coding sequence is TGTGCCAGCACCGAGACTAGCGGGGGGGCCTACGAGCAGTACTTC.